This TCR beta chain was profiled in a study of chemoradiotherapy in HPV16-positive cancers. Only in-frame clones appear in the TCRdb table, and some are missing; sequencing was by immunoSEQ multiplex PCR. This sample has under 15,000 clones, with 65% to 80% found just once. The germline V gene encodes CDR1 MNHEY and CDR2 SMNVEV (reference sequence). The junction had 7 bases not matched to a gene; V was cut back by 4 bases and J by 3 bases. The length of the CDR3 is 15 residues. V gene TRBV27 combines with J gene TRBJ1-2; 8 bases align to TRBD1. The receptor's source is a human donor with HPV-associated anogenital cancer. This sample was obtained from a patient who underwent chemoradiotherapy. The chain's CDR3 is CASSSQGARDYGYTF. CDR3 DNA sequence: TGTGCCAGCAGTTCTCAGGGGGCGAGGGACTATGGCTACACCTTC.